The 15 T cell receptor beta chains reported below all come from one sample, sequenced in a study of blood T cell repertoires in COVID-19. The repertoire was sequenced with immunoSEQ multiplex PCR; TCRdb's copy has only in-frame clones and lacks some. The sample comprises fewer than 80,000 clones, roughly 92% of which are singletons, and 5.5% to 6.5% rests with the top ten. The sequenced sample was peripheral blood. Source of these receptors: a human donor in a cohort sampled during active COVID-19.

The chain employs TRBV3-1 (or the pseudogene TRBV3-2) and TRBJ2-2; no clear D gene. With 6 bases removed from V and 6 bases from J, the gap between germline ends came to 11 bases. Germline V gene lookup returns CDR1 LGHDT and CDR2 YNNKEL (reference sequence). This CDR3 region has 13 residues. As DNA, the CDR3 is TGTGCCAGCAGACTTTTAGCTGCCGGGGAGCTGTTTTTT. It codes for CASRLLAAGELFF.

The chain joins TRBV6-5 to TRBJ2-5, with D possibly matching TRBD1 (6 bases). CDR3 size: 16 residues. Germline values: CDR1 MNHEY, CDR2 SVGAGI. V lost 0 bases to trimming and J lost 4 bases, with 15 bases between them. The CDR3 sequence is CASSYSPGASAETQYF. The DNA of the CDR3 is TGTGCCAGCAGTTACTCTCCAGGGGCGAGTGCAGAGACCCAGTACTTC.

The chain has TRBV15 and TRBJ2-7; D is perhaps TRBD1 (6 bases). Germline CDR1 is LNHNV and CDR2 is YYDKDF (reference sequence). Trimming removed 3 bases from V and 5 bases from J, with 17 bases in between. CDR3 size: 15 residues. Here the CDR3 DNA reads TGTGCCACCAGCAGCCCTATCACAGGGATCAACGAGCAGTACTTC. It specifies CATSSPITGINEQYF. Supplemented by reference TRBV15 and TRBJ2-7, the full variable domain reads DAMVIQNPRYQVTQFGKPVTLSCSQTLNHNVMYWYQQKSSQAPKLLFHYYDKDFNNEADTPDNFQSRRPNTSFCFLDIRSPGLGDTAMYLCATSSPITGINEQYFGPGTRLTVT.

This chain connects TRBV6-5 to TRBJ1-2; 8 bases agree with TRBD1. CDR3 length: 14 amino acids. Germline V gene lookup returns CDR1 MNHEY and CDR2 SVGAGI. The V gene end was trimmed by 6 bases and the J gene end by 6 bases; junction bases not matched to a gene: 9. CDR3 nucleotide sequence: TGTGCCAGCAGGGCACGAGGACAGGGCGATGGCTACACCTTC. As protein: CASRARGQGDGYTF.

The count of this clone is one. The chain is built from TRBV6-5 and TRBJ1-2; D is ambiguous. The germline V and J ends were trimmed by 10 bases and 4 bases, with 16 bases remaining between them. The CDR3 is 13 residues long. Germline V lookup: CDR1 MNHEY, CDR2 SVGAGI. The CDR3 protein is CATTLAGGYGYTF. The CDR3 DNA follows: TGTGCCACAACCCTCGCGGGCGGCTATGGCTACACCTTC.

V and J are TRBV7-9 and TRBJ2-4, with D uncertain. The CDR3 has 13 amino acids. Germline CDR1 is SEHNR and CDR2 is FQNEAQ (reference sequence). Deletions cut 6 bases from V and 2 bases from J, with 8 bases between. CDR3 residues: CASSKDSKNIQYF. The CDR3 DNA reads TGTGCCAGCAGTAAAGACTCCAAAAACATTCAGTACTTC.

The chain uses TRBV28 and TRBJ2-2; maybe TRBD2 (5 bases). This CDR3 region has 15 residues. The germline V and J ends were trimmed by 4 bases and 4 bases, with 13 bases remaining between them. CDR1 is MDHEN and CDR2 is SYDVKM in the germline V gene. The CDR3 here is CASSYLGDPTGELFF. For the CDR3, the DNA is TGTGCCAGCAGTTACCTCGGGGATCCCACCGGGGAGCTGTTTTTT.

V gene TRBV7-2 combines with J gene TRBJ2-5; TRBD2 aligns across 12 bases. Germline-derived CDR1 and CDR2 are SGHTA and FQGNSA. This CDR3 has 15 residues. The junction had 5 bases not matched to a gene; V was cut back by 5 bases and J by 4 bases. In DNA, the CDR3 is TGTGCCAGCAGCCTAGGACTAGCGGGATCAGAGACCCAGTACTTC. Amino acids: CASSLGLAGSETQYF.

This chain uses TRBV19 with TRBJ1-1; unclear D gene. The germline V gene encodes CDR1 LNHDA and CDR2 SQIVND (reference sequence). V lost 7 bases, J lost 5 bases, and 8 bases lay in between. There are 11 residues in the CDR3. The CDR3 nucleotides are TGTGCCAGTAACGGGTGGACTGAAGCTTTCTTT. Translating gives CASNGWTEAFF.

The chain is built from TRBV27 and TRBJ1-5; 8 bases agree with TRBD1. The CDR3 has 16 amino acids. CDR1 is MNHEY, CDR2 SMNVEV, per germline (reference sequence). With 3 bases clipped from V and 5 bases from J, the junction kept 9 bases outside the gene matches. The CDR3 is CASSLGPDRVDQPQHF. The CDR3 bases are TGTGCCAGCAGTTTGGGTCCGGACAGGGTCGATCAGCCCCAGCATTTT.

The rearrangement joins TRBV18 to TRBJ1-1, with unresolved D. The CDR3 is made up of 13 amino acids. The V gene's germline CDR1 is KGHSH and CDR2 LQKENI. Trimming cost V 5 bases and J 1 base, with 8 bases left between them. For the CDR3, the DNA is TGTGCCAGCTCATTCGGGGAGAACACTGAAGCTTTCTTT. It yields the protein CASSFGENTEAFF.

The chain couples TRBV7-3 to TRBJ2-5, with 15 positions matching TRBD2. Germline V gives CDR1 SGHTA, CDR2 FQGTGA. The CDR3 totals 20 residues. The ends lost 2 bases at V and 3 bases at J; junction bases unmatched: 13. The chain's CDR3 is CASSLGYGLAGGPYEETQYF. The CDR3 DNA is TGTGCCAGCAGCTTAGGTTACGGACTAGCGGGAGGGCCGTATGAAGAGACCCAGTACTTC.

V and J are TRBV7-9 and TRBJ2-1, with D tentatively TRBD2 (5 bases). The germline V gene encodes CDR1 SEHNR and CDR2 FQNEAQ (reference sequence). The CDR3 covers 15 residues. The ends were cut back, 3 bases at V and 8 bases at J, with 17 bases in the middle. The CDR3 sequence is CASSFPPTGWHEQFF. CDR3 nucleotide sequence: TGTGCCAGCAGCTTCCCCCCCACGGGGTGGCATGAGCAGTTCTTC.

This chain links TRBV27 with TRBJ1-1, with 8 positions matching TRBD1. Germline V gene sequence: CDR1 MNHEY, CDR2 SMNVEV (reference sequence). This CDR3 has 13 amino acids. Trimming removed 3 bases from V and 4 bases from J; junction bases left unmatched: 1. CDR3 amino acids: CASSFDRGTEAFF. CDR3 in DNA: TGTGCCAGCAGTTTCGACAGGGGCACTGAAGCTTTCTTT.

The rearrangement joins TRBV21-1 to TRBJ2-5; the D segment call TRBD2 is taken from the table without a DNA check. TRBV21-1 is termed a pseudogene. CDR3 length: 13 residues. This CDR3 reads CASSTDLQETQYF. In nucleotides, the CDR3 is TGTGCCAGCAGCACGGACTTACAAGAGACCCAGTACTTC.